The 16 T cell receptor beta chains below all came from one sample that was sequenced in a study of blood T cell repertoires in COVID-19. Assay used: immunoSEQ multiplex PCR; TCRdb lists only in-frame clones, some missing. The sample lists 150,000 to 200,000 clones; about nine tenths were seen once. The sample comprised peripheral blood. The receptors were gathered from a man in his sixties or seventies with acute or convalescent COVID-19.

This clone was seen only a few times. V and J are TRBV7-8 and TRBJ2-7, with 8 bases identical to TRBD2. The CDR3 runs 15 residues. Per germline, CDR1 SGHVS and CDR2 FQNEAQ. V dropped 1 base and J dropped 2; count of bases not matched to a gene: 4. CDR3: CASSLERGIAYEQYF. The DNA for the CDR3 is TGTGCCAGCAGCTTAGAGCGGGGGATCGCCTACGAGCAGTACTTC.

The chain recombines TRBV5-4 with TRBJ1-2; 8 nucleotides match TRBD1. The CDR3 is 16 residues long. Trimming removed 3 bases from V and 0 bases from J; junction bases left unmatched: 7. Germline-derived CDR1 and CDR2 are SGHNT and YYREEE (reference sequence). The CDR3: CASSSGQGRTNYGYTF. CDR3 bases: TGTGCCAGCAGCTCAGGACAGGGAAGAACTAACTATGGCTACACCTTC.

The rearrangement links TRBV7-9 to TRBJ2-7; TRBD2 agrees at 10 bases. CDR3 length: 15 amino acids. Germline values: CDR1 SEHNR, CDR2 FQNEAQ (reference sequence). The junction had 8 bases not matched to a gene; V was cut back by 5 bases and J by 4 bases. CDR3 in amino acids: CASSVPGLANYEQYF. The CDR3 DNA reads TGTGCCAGCAGCGTTCCGGGACTAGCGAATTACGAGCAGTACTTC.

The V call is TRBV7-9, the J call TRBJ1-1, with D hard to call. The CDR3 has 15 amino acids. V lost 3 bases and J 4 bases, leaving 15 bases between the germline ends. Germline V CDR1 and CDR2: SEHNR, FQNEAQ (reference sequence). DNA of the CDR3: TGTGCCAGCAGCTTGAGCGTATTGATGGGCACTGAAGCTTTCTTT. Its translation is CASSLSVLMGTEAFF.

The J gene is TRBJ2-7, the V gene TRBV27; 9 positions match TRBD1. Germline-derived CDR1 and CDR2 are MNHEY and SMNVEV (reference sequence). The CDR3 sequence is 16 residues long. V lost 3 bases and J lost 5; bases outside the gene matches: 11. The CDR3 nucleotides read TGTGCCAGCAGTTTCAGGCAGGGGGACAGGGTGGACGAGCAGTACTTC. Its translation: CASSFRQGDRVDEQYF.

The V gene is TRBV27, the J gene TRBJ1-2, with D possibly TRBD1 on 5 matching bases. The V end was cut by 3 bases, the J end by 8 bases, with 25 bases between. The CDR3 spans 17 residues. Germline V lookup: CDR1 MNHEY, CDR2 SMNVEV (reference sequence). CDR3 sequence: CASSFSANPSSGGGYTF. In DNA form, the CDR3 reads TGTGCCAGCAGTTTCTCAGCGAACCCGTCCTCGGGGGGGGGCTACACCTTC.

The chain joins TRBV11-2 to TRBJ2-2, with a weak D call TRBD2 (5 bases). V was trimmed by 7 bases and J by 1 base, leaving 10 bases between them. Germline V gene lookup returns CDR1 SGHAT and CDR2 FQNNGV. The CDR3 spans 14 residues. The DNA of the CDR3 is TGTGCCAGCATCGAACGGGGGAACACCGGGGAGCTGTTTTTT. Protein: CASIERGNTGELFF.

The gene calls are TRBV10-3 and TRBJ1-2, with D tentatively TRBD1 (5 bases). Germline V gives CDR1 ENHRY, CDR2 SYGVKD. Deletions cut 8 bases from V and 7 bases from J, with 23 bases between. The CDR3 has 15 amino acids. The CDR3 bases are TGTGCCATCGGGGTTGGCAGGGTGGTTGAAGGTGGCTACACCTTC. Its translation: CAIGVGRVVEGGYTF.

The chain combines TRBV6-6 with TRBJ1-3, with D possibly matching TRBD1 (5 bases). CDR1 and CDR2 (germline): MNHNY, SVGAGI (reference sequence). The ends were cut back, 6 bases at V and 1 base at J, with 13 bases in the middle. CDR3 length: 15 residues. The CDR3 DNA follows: TGTGCCAGCAGCCCCCAGGGATTTTCTGGAAACACCATATATTTT. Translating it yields CASSPQGFSGNTIYF.

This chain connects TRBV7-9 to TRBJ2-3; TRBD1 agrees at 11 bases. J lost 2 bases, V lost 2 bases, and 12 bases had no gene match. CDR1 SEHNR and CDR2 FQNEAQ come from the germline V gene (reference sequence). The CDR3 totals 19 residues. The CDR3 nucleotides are TGTGCCAGCAGCTTAAAGGGGACAGGGGGATACCTGATCACAGATACGCAGTATTTT. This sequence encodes CASSLKGTGGYLITDTQYF.

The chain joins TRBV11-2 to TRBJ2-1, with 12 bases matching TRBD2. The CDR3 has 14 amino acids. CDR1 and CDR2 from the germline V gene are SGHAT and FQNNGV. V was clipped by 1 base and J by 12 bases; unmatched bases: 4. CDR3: CASSLGLAGAGQFF. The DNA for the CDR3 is TGTGCCAGCAGCTTAGGACTAGCGGGAGCGGGGCAGTTCTTC.

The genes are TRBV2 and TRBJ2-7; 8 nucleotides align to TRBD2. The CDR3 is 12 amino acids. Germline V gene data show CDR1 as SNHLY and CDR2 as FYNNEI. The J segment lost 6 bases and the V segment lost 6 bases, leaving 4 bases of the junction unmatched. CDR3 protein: CASRGLVAEQYF. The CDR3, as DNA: TGTGCCAGCAGGGGACTAGTGGCCGAGCAGTACTTC.

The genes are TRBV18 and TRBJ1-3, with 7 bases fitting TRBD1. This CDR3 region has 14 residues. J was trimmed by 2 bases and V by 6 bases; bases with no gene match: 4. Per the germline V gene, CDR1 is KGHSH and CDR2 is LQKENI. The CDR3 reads CASSGTVTGNTIYF. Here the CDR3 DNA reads TGTGCCAGCTCGGGGACAGTCACTGGAAACACCATATATTTT.

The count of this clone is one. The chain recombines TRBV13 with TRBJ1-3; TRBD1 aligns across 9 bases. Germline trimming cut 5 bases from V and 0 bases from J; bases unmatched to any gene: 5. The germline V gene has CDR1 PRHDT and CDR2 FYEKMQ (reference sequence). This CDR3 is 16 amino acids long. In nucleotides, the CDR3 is TGTGCCAGCAGCCTTGGACAGGGGAGCTCTGGAAACACCATATATTTT. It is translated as CASSLGQGSSGNTIYF.

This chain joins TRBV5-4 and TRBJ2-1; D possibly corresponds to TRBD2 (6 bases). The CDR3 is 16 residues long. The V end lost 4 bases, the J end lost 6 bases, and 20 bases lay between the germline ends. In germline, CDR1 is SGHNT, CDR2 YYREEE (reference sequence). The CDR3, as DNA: TGTGCCAGCAGCCCCTCTAAAGCGGGCGCTTCCAATGAGCAGTTCTTC. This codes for CASSPSKAGASNEQFF.

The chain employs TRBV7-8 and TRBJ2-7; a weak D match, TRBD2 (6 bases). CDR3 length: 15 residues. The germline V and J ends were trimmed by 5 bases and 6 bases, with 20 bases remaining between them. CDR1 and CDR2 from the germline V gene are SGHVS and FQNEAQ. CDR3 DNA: TGTGCCAGCAGCCCCGGGACTCCAAGTGGGGCCGAGCAGTACTTC. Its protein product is CASSPGTPSGAEQYF.